The next 31 T cell receptor beta chains were all read from a single sample in a study of shared clonotypes between healthy human individuals. Profiled with immunoSEQ multiplex PCR; TCRdb holds only in-frame clones, not every one. The sample has some 1 million clones; about 75% are singletons. The sequenced material came from memory CD4+ T cells sorted from blood. The subset: CD45RA-negative fraction. These receptor sequences come from a man aged 18 to 29 in good health.

The chain has TRBV2 and TRBJ1-2; D call uncertain. The germline CDR1 and CDR2 sequences are SNHLY and FYNNEI. V was trimmed by 3 bases and J by 7 bases, leaving 12 bases between them. The CDR3 runs to 13 residues. The DNA of the CDR3 is TGTGCCAGCAGTGAGGACCCGGTGAGTGGCTACACCTTC. Its translation is CASSEDPVSGYTF.

This clone has only a few counts. The rearrangement uses TRBV2 and TRBJ1-1; perhaps TRBD1 as D (5 bases). The V gene lost 4 bases and the J gene lost 5 bases, with 11 bases spanning the gap. Per germline, CDR1 SNHLY and CDR2 FYNNEI. The length of the CDR3 is 13 residues. CDR3 DNA sequence: TGTGCCAGCAGTGTCGACGGGGGAACTGAAGCTTTCTTT. Its protein product is CASSVDGGTEAFF.

The J gene is TRBJ2-7, the V gene TRBV2, with D possibly matching TRBD1 (5 bases). CDR3 length: 13 amino acids. Trimming removed 6 bases from V and 0 bases from J, with 9 bases in between. CDR1 and CDR2 (germline): SNHLY, FYNNEI. CDR3 nucleotide sequence: TGTGCCAGCAGGTCGACAGTCTCCTACGAGCAGTACTTC. This codes for CASRSTVSYEQYF. The full variable domain, in which reference TRBV2 and TRBJ2-7 provide the parts outside the CDR3, is EPEVTQTPSHQVTQMGQEVILRCVPISNHLYFYWYRQILGQKVEFLVSFYNNEISEKSEIFDDQFSVERPDGSNFTLKIRSTKLEDSAMYFCASRSTVSYEQYFGPGTRLTVT.

This chain connects TRBV7-8 to TRBJ1-4; TRBD1 might be the D (5 bases). Germline V gives CDR1 SGHVS, CDR2 FQNEAQ. The CDR3 loop spans 16 amino acids. The germline V and J ends were trimmed by 5 bases and 0 bases, with 13 bases remaining between them. The CDR3 protein is CASSGGTGATNEKLFF. The CDR3, as DNA: TGTGCCAGCAGCGGGGGGACGGGGGCAACTAATGAAAAACTGTTTTTT. Drawing the rest from reference TRBV7-8 and TRBJ1-4, the complete variable domain is GAGVSQSPRYKVAKRGQDVALRCDPISGHVSLFWYQQALGQGPEFLTYFQNEAQLDKSGLPSDRFFAERPEGSVSTLKIQRTQQEDSAVYLCASSGGTGATNEKLFFGSGTQLSVL.

Concerning this clone itself: A single base separates this from a much larger clone, so it may be a read error. This same CDR3 is encoded by further DNA sequences in the sample. The V and J genes are TRBV7-3 and TRBJ2-2, with D hard to call. In germline, CDR1 is SGHTA, CDR2 FQGTGA. CDR3 length equals 12 residues. V was trimmed by 2 bases and J by 4 bases, leaving 2 bases between them. The CDR3 spells CASSLGTGELFF. The CDR3 coding sequence is TGTGCCAGCAGCTTAGGCACCGGGGAGCTGTTTTTT.

This clone came up once. The chain uses TRBV15 and TRBJ2-7, with TRBD2 identical over 9 bases. Germline CDR1 and CDR2: LNHNV and YYDKDF (reference sequence). The ends lost 0 bases at V and 0 bases at J; junction bases unmatched: 6. CDR3 length: 17 amino acids. Here the CDR3 reads CATSRDRGTSRSYEQYF. CDR3 nucleotides: TGTGCCACCAGCAGAGATCGAGGGACTAGCCGCTCCTACGAGCAGTACTTC.

The V gene is TRBV15, the J gene TRBJ1-2, with TRBD1 matching 8 bases. This CDR3 spans 19 amino acids. V lost 0 bases, J lost 6 bases, and 18 bases stayed unmatched. Germline lookup yields CDR1 LNHNV and CDR2 YYDKDF (reference sequence). This chain's CDR3 is CATSRDRGTGPVGGNGYTF. CDR3 sequence (DNA): TGTGCCACCAGCAGAGATCGCGGGACAGGACCCGTCGGGGGAAATGGCTACACCTTC.

The V gene is TRBV30, the J gene TRBJ2-6; D ambiguous. V lost 6 bases and J lost 0, with 9 bases in between. The CDR3 spans 14 residues. Looked up from germline, CDR1 is GTSNPN and CDR2 is SVGIG (reference sequence). CDR3 amino acids: CACNPPSGANVLTF. CDR3 DNA: TGTGCCTGCAACCCCCCCTCTGGGGCCAACGTCCTGACTTTC.

This chain uses TRBV14 with TRBJ1-6, with D possibly TRBD1 on 6 matching bases. Trimming stripped 6 bases from V and 5 bases from J, with 11 bases between. This CDR3 spans 14 amino acids. The germline gives CDR1 SGHDN, CDR2 FVKESK. The CDR3 bases are TGTGCCAGCAGGGGAGGGACAAATAATTCACCCCTCCACTTT. Its protein is CASRGGTNNSPLHF. Combining the CDR3 with reference TRBV14 and TRBJ1-6 gives the whole variable domain EAGVTQFPSHSVIEKGQTVTLRCDPISGHDNLYWYRRVMGKEIKFLLHFVKESKQDESGMPNNRFLAERTGGTYSTLKVQPAELEDSGVYFCASRGGTNNSPLHFGNGTRLTVT.

The genes are TRBV10-1 and TRBJ2-5; D gene ambiguous. CDR3 length: 13 amino acids. Germline V CDR1 and CDR2: WNHNN, SYGVQD (reference sequence). Trimming stripped 6 bases from V and 3 bases from J, with 11 bases between. The CDR3 region is CASSRSGKETQYF. For the CDR3, the DNA is TGCGCCAGCAGCCGATCAGGCAAAGAGACCCAGTACTTC.

This clone has only one observation. This chain uses TRBV30 with TRBJ1-6; TRBD1 agrees at 8 bases. The V gene end was trimmed by 0 bases and the J gene end by 10 bases; junction bases not matched to a gene: 5. Germline-derived CDR1 and CDR2 are GTSNPN and SVGIG (reference sequence). The CDR3 loop spans 14 amino acids. CDR3 DNA sequence: TGTGCCTGGAGTGTTCAGGGGGCGGCGTCACCCCTCCACTTT. This codes for CAWSVQGAASPLHF. Looking up the rest from reference TRBV30 and TRBJ1-6 gives the full variable domain: SQTIHQWPATLVQPVGSPLSLECTVEGTSNPNLYWYRQAAGRGLQLLFYSVGIGQISSEVPQNLSASRPQDRQFILSSKKLLLSDSGFYLCAWSVQGAASPLHFGNGTRLTVT.

As regards this clone: This likely traces to a read error, being one base from a far larger clone. The chain uses TRBV11-2 and TRBJ2-3; unclear D gene. The CDR3 length is 12 residues. Per germline, CDR1 SGHAT and CDR2 FQNNGV. V gave up 4 bases and J gave up 0 bases, with 2 bases separating them. Written as DNA, the CDR3 is TGTGCCAGCAGCTCGAGCACAGATACGCAGTATTTT. This encodes CASSSSTDTQYF.

V is TRBV19 and J is TRBJ2-6, with 10 bases aligning to TRBD1. Losses at the gene ends were 3 bases for V and 4 bases for J; bases not matched to a gene: 9. The CDR3 spans 18 residues. Germline CDR1 reads LNHDA; CDR2 reads SQIVND (reference sequence). The CDR3 sequence is CASSINLGQGTGANVLTF. As DNA, the CDR3 is TGTGCCAGTAGTATTAATCTGGGACAGGGGACCGGGGCCAACGTCCTGACTTTC.

CDR3 nucleotides: TGTGCCAGCAGTATAGGGGGGCAGGGCACAGATACGCAGTATTTT. Its protein is CASSIGGQGTDTQYF. This chain connects TRBV28 to TRBJ2-3; D possibly uses TRBD1 or TRBD2 (6 bases each). V was trimmed by 5 bases and J by 1 base, leaving 13 bases between them. The CDR3 consists of 15 residues. Germline CDR1 is MDHEN and CDR2 is SYDVKM.

The chain links TRBV5-5 to TRBJ1-6; the match to TRBD1 covers 9 bases. With 0 bases clipped from V and 6 bases from J, the junction kept 1 base outside the gene matches. The germline CDR1 and CDR2 sequences are SGHKS and YYEKEE (reference sequence). The CDR3 length is 15 residues. CDR3 sequence reads: CASSLAGQGNSPLHF. The DNA for the CDR3 is TGTGCCAGCAGCTTGGCGGGACAGGGTAATTCACCCCTCCACTTT.

This clone was observed a single time. The V gene is TRBV13, the J gene TRBJ2-3; TRBD1 is a possible D gene (5 bases). The ends were cut back, 5 bases at V and 6 bases at J, with 15 bases in the middle. Germline assignment: CDR1 PRHDT and CDR2 FYEKMQ (reference sequence). This CDR3 is built from 14 residues. The chain's CDR3 is CASSPTVLGDTQYF. The CDR3 nucleotides read TGTGCCAGCAGCCCGACAGTATTGGGGGATACGCAGTATTTT.

This rearrangement joins TRBV7-9 to TRBJ2-3, with 9 bases fitting TRBD2. Germline V gene lookup returns CDR1 SEHNR and CDR2 FQNEAQ (reference sequence). CDR3 size: 14 residues. The V gene end was trimmed by 6 bases and the J gene end by 6 bases; junction bases not matched to a gene: 7. In DNA, the CDR3 is TGTGCCAGCAGTCTAGCGGGGCCTGTGGATACGCAGTATTTT. This translates into CASSLAGPVDTQYF.

J is TRBJ1-2 and V is TRBV5-1; D is possibly TRBD1 (5 bases). Germline V gives CDR1 SGHRS, CDR2 YFSETQ. The germline V and J ends were trimmed by 1 base and 2 bases, with 9 bases remaining between them. This CDR3 contains 14 residues. CDR3 nucleotides: TGCGCCAGCAGCTTGTCGGGGGTGAACTATGGCTACACCTTC. Translation: CASSLSGVNYGYTF. Filled out from reference TRBV5-1 and TRBJ1-2, the complete variable domain reads KAGVTQTPRYLIKTRGQQVTLSCSPISGHRSVSWYQQTPGQGLQFLFEYFSETQRNKGNFPGRFSGRQFSNSRSEMNVSTLELGDSALYLCASSLSGVNYGYTFGSGTRLTVV.

V gene TRBV7-2 combines with J gene TRBJ1-1; no definite D call. The V gene's germline CDR1 is SGHTA and CDR2 FQGNSA. The ends were cut back, 5 bases at V and 11 bases at J, with 18 bases in the middle. The CDR3 contains 13 residues. Here the CDR3 reads CASSPTTGRRAFF. Here the CDR3 DNA reads TGTGCCAGCAGCCCTACGACCGGGAGGAGGGCTTTCTTT.

This chain joins TRBV28 and TRBJ2-1, with no clear D. The CDR3 length is 11 residues. Germline V gene sequence: CDR1 MDHEN, CDR2 SYDVKM. V lost 2 bases, J lost 8 bases, and 4 bases lay in between. The CDR3 DNA is TGTGCCAGCAGTTTAGGGTATGAGCAGTTCTTC. It translates to CASSLGYEQFF.

This chain links TRBV7-9 with TRBJ2-4; possible D gene TRBD2, 6 bases. Germline values: CDR1 SEHNR, CDR2 FQNEAQ (reference sequence). V lost 4 bases, J lost 8 bases, and 15 bases lay in between. The length of the CDR3 is 14 residues. The CDR3 DNA reads as TGTGCCAGCAGCTCGGGACTGTCAGGGTACATTCAGTACTTC. Protein: CASSSGLSGYIQYF.

The V gene is TRBV7-9, the J gene TRBJ1-6, with unresolved D. V dropped 4 bases and J dropped 10 bases, with 11 bases sitting between them. This CDR3 comprises 13 residues. Germline CDR1 is SEHNR and CDR2 is FQNEAQ (reference sequence). In nucleotides, the CDR3 is TGTGCCAGCAGCTCACAAGGGAAGTCACCCCTCCACTTT. Its protein product is CASSSQGKSPLHF.

The chain has TRBV14 and TRBJ2-3, with 9 bases that match TRBD2. Germline lookup yields CDR1 SGHDN and CDR2 FVKESK. The junction had 1 base not matched to a gene; V was cut back by 4 bases and J by 5 bases. The CDR3 spans 13 residues. The CDR3 bases are TGTGCCAGCAGCCGCGGGGGGGTAGATACGCAGTATTTT. It is translated as CASSRGGVDTQYF.

In regard to this clone: A read error is likely here: a far larger clone is one base away. The chain is built from TRBV2 and TRBJ1-2; D is possibly TRBD1 (5 bases). The V gene lost 4 bases and the J gene lost 6 bases, with 12 bases spanning the gap. The CDR3 has 13 amino acids. Germline loops: CDR1 SNHLY, CDR2 FYNNEI. DNA of the CDR3: TGTGCCAGCAGTGTAACCAGGGACCATGGCTACACCTTC. It encodes CASSVTRDHGYTF. The whole variable domain, remainder taken from reference TRBV2 and TRBJ1-2, is EPEVTQTPSHQVTQMGQEVILRCVPISNHLYFYWYRQILGQKVEFLVSFYNNEISEKSEIFDDQFSVERPDGSNFTLKIRSTKLEDSAMYFCASSVTRDHGYTFGSGTRLTVV.

This clone was recorded at least ten times. The chain combines TRBV7-9 with TRBJ1-3; D unclear. The CDR3 is 14 residues long. Germline V CDR1 and CDR2: SEHNR, FQNEAQ (reference sequence). V lost 5 bases and J lost 9, with 17 bases in between. The DNA for the CDR3 is TGTGCCAGCAGCCGAGTCGGCGGGCCGGCCACCATATATTTT. Translation gives CASSRVGGPATIYF.

This clone was detected many times. CDR3 residues: CASSQGRYSSLGDTQYF. The CDR3 DNA is TGCGCCAGCAGCCAAGGAAGGTATTCTAGCCTGGGAGATACGCAGTATTTT. The chain is built from TRBV4-1 and TRBJ2-3; TRBD2 is a possible D gene (5 bases). This CDR3 contains 17 residues. Germline V gives CDR1 MGHRA, CDR2 YSYEKL. Trimming shortened V by 1 base and J by 5 bases, and 19 bases separated the two germline ends.

The CDR3 is CASSLARQGNSPLHF. In DNA, the CDR3 is TGTGCCAGCAGCTTGGCTCGACAGGGGAATTCACCCCTCCACTTT. The V call is TRBV5-6, the J call TRBJ1-6, with 8 nucleotides matching TRBD1. CDR1 and CDR2 from the germline V gene are SGHDT and YYEEEE. V lost 0 bases and J lost 7; bases outside the gene matches: 3. The CDR3 runs 15 residues.

The rearrangement uses TRBV4-3 and TRBJ2-7, with D unclear. Germline V lookup: CDR1 LGHNA, CDR2 YSLEER. Between the trimmed V and J ends, which lost 1 base and 3 bases, there was a span of 10 bases. The CDR3 is 14 amino acids. This CDR3 reads CASSQGRTFYEQYF. The CDR3 DNA reads TGCGCCAGCAGCCAAGGAAGAACTTTCTACGAGCAGTACTTC.

This chain uses TRBV2 with TRBJ1-6, with D possibly TRBD1 on 5 matching bases. The ends were cut back, 6 bases at V and 8 bases at J, with 11 bases in the middle. CDR1 is SNHLY and CDR2 is FYNNEI in the germline V gene. The CDR3 covers 13 residues. CDR3 nucleotide sequence: TGTGCCAGCAGCTTAATGGGGCATTCACCCCTCCACTTT. It encodes CASSLMGHSPLHF.

The chain links TRBV5-5 to TRBJ1-3, with 9 positions matching TRBD1. CDR3 length: 16 residues. Per germline, CDR1 SGHKS and CDR2 YYEKEE (reference sequence). Trimming cost V 1 base and J 4 bases; bases outside gene matches: 6. This CDR3 reads CASSLSPDRGGNTIYF. The CDR3 DNA sequence: TGTGCCAGCAGCTTGAGCCCGGACAGGGGCGGAAACACCATATATTTT. The full variable domain, in which reference TRBV5-5 and TRBJ1-3 provide the parts outside the CDR3, is DAGVTQSPTHLIKTRGQQVTLRCSPISGHKSVSWYQQVLGQGPQFIFQYYEKEERGRGNFPDRFSARQFPNYSSELNVNALLLGDSALYLCASSLSPDRGGNTIYFGEGSWLTVV.

The chain recombines TRBV7-9 with TRBJ2-1; no firm D call. This CDR3 region has 14 residues. V gave up 5 bases and J gave up 6 bases, with 14 bases separating them. The V gene's germline CDR1 is SEHNR and CDR2 FQNEAQ (reference sequence). The CDR3 sequence: CASSRELAVNEQFF. In DNA, the CDR3 is TGTGCCAGCAGCCGCGAGCTCGCGGTCAATGAGCAGTTCTTC.